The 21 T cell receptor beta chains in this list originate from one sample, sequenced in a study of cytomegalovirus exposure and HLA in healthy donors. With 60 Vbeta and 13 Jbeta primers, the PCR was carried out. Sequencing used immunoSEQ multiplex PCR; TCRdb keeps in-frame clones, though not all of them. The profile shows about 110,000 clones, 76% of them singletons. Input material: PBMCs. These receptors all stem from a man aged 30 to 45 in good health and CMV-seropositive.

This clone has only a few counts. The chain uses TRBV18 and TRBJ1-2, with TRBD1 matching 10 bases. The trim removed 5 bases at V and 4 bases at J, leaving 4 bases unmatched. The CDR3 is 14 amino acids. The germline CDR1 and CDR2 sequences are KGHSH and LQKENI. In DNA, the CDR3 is TGTGCCAGCTCATCAGGACAGGGGGTCTATGGCTACACCTTC. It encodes CASSSGQGVYGYTF.

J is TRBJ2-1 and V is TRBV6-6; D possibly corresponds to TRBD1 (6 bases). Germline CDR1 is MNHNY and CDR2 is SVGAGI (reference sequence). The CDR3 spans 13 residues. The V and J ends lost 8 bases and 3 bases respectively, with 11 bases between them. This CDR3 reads CASQPGDYNEQFF. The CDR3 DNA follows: TGTGCCAGCCAACCAGGGGACTACAATGAGCAGTTCTTC.

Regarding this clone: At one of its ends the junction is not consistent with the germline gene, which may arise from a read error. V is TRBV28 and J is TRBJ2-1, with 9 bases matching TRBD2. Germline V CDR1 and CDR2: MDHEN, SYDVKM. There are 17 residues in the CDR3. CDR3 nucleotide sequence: TGTGCCGGCAGTTCCTATTCGGCGGGGGGGATCTACAATGAGCAGTTCTTC. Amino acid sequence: CAGSSYSAGGIYNEQFF.

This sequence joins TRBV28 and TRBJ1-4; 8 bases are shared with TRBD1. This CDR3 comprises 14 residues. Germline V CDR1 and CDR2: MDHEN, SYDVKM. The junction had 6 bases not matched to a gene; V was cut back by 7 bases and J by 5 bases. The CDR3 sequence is CASIQGGTNEKLFF. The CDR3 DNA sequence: TGTGCCAGCATACAGGGGGGGACGAATGAAAAACTGTTTTTT.

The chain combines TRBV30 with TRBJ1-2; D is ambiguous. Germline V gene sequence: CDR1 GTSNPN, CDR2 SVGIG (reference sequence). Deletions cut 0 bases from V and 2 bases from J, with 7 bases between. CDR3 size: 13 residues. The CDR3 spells CAWSVLLNYGYTF. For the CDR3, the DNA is TGTGCCTGGAGTGTACTTCTGAACTATGGCTACACCTTC.

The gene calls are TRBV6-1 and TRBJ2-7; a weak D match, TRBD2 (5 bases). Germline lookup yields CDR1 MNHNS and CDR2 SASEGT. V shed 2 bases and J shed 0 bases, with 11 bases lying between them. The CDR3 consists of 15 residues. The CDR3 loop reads CASSELGENSYEQYF. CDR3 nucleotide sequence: TGTGCCAGCAGTGAACTCGGGGAAAACTCCTACGAGCAGTACTTC.

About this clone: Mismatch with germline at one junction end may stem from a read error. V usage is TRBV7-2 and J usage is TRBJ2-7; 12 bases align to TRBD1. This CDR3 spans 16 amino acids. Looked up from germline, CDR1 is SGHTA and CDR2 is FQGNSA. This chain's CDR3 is CASTLKPGQGAYEQYF. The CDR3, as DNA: TGTGCCAGCACCTTAAAACCGGGACAGGGGGCTTACGAGCAGTACTTC.

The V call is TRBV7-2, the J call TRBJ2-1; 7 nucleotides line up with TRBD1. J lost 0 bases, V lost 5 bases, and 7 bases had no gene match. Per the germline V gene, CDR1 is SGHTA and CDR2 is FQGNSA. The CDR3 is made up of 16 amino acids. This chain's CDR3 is CASSRAGTASYNEQFF. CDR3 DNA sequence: TGTGCCAGCAGCAGAGCAGGGACAGCCTCCTACAATGAGCAGTTCTTC.

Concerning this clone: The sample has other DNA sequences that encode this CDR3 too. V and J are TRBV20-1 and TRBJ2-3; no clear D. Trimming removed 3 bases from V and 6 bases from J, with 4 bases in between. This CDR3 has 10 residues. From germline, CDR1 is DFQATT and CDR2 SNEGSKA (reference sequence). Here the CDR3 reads CSASMDTQYF. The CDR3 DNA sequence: TGCAGTGCTAGCATGGATACGCAGTATTTT.

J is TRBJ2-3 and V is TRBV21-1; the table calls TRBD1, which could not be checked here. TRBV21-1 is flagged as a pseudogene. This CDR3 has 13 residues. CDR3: CASSKLDRPTQYF. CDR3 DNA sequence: TGTGCCAGCAGCAAACTAGACAGGCCAACGCAGTATTTT.

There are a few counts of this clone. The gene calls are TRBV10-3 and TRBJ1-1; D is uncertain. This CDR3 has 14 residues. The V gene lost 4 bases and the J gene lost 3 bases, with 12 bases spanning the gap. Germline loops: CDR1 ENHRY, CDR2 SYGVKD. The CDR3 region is CAISASRLDTEAFF. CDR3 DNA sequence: TGTGCCATCAGTGCCTCGCGTCTAGACACTGAAGCTTTCTTT.

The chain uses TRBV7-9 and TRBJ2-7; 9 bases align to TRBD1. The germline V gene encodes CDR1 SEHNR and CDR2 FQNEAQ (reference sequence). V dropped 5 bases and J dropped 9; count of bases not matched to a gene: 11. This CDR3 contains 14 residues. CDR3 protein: CASSPVDRGRLQYF. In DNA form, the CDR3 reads TGTGCCAGCAGCCCGGTGGACAGGGGTCGATTGCAGTACTTC.

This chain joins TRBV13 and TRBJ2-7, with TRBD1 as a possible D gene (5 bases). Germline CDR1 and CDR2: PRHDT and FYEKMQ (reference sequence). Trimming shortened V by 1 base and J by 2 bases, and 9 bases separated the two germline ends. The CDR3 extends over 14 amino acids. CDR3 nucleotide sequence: TGTGCCAGCAGCTTAGCTGGCAGGGCCTACGAGCAGTACTTC. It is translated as CASSLAGRAYEQYF. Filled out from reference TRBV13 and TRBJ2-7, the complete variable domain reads AAGVIQSPRHLIKEKRETATLKCYPIPRHDTVYWYQQGPGQDPQFLISFYEKMQSDKGSIPDRFSAQQFSDYHSELNMSSLELGDSALYFCASSLAGRAYEQYFGPGTRLTVT.

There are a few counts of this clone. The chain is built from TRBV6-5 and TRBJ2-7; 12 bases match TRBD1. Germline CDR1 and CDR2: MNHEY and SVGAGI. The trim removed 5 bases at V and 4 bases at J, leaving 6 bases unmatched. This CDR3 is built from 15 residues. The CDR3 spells CASSGGTGGIYEQYF. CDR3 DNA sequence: TGTGCCAGCAGTGGGGGGACAGGGGGCATTTACGAGCAGTACTTC.

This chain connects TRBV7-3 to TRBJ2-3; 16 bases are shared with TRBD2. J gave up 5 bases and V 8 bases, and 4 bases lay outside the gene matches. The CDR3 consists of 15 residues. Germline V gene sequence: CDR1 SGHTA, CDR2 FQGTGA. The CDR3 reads CASRGLAGGRDTQYF. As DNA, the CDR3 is TGTGCCAGCCGGGGACTAGCGGGGGGGCGAGATACGCAGTATTTT.

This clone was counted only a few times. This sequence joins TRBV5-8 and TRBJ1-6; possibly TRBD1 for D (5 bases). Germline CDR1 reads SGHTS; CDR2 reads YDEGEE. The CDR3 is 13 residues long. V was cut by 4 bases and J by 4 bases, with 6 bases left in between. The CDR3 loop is CASSTGYNSPLHF. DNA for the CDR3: TGTGCCAGCAGCACAGGTTATAATTCACCCCTCCACTTT.

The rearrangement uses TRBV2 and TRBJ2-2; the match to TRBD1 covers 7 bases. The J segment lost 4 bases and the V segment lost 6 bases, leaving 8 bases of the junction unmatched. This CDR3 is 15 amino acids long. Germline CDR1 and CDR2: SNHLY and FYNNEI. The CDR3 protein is CASSADRASTGELFF. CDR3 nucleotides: TGTGCCAGCAGCGCTGACAGGGCTAGCACCGGGGAGCTGTTTTTT.

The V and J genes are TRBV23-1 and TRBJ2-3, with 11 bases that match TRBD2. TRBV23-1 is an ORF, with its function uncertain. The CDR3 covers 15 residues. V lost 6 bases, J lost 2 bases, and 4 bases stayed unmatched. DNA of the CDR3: TGCGCCAGCAGCCGACTAGCGGGACCCACAGATACGCAGTATTTT. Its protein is CASSRLAGPTDTQYF.

DNA of the CDR3: TGTGCCAGCAGTTCCCGACAACTAGCCTATCAGCCCCAGCATTTT. This codes for CASSSRQLAYQPQHF. This chain joins TRBV2 and TRBJ1-5; unclear D gene. The germline gives CDR1 SNHLY, CDR2 FYNNEI. The CDR3 consists of 15 residues. Trimming removed 5 bases at V and 5 bases at J, with 16 bases between.

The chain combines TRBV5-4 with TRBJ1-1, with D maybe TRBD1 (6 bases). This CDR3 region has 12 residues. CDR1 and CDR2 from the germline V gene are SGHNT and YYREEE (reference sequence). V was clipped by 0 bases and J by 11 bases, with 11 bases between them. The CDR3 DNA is TGTGCCAGCAGCTTGGATGGGGGCGCGGCTTTCTTT. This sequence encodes CASSLDGGAAFF.

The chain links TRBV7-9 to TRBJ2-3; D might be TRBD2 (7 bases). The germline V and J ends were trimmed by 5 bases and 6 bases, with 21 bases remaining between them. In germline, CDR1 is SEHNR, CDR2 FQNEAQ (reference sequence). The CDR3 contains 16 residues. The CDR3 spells CASSRNRGGRADTQYF. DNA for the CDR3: TGTGCCAGCAGCCGTAATAGGGGGGGGCGCGCTGATACGCAGTATTTT.